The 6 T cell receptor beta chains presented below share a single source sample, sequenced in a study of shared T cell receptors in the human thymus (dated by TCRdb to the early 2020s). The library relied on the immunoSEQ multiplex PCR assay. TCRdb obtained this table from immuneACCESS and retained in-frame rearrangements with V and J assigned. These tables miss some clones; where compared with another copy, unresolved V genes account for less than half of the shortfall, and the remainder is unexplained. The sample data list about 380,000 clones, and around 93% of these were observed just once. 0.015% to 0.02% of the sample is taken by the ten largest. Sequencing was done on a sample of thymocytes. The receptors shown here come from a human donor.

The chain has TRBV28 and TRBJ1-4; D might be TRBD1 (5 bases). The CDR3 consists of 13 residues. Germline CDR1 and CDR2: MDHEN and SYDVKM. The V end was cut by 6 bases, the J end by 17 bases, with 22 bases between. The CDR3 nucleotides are TGTGCCAGCAGCCTAAAGGGACCCACACCGACTTTTTTT. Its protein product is CASSLKGPTPTFF. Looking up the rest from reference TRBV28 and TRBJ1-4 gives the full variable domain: DVKVTQSSRYLVKRTGEKVFLECVQDMDHENMFWYRQDPGLGLRLIYFSYDVKMKEKGDIPEGYSVSREKKERFSLILESASTNQTSMYLCASSLKGPTPTFFGSGTQLSVL.

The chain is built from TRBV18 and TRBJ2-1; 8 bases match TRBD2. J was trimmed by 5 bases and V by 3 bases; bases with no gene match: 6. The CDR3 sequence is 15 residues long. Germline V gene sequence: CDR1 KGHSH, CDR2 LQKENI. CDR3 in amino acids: CASSPREGHNNEQFF. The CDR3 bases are TGTGCCAGCTCACCTCGGGAGGGCCACAACAATGAGCAGTTCTTC. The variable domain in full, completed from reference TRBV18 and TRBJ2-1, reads NAGVMQNPRHLVRRRGQEARLRCSPMKGHSHVYWYRQLPEEGLKFMVYLQKENIIDESGMPKERFSAEFPKEGPSILRIQQVVRGDSAAYFCASSPREGHNNEQFFGPGTRLTVL.

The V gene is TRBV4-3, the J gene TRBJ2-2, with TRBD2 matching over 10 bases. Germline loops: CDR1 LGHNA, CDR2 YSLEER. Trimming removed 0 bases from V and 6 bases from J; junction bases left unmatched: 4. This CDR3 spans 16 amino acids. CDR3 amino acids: CASSQDLAGEPGELFF. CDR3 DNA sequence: TGCGCCAGCAGCCAAGACCTAGCGGGAGAACCCGGGGAGCTGTTTTTT.

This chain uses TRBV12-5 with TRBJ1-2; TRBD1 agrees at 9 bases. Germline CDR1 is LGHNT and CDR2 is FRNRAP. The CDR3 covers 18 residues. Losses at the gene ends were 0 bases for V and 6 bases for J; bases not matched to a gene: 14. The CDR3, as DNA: TGTGCTAGTGGTTTGGTACGGGACAGGGCGGAAAGGGCGGATGGCTACACCTTC. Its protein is CASGLVRDRAERADGYTF.

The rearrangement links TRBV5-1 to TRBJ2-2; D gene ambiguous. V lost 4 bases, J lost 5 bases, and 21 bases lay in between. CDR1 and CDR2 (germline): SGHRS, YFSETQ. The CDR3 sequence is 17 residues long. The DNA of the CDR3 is TGCGCCAGCAGCCCAGAAATTGACAATTTAGGAACCGGGGAGCTGTTTTTT. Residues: CASSPEIDNLGTGELFF.

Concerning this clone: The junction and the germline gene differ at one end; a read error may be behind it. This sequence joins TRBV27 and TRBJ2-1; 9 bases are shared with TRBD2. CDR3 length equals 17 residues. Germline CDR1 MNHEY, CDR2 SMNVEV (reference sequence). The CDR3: CASSSIGTSFQIGERFF. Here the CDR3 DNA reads TGTGCCAGCAGTTCTATCGGGACTAGCTTCCAGATTGGGGAGCGGTTCTTC.